This record looks at one TCR beta chain sequence and its context. Its antigen is unidentified. Sequencing of each sample assayed roughly 100,000 TCR templates. The repertoire was sequenced with immunoSEQ multiplex PCR; TCRdb's copy has only in-frame clones and lacks some. The sample has over 100,000 clones; under 95% are singletons. The CDR3 runs 13 residues. Trimming removed 7 bases at V and 4 bases at J, with 16 bases between. Germline lookup yields CDR1 SQVTM and CDR2 ANQGSEA. The data stem from a study of siplizumab effects on memory and regulatory T cells. Study-level points and caveats: Memory cells seemed less diverse than naive T cells, which also seemed major contributors to the alloresponse. Roughly 75-96% of proliferating CD4+ or CD8+ clones defied assignment to a naive or memory phenotype. Significantly reduced by siplizumab was the cumulative frequency of alloreactive sequences, namely those traceable to unstimulated CD4+ memory cells.

The receptor comes from a human donor in good health. Sequencing was carried out using Tregs sorted from blood. This chain connects TRBV29-1 to TRBJ1-2; perhaps TRBD1 as D (5 bases). Written as DNA, the CDR3 is TGCAGCGCGACCTTGACAGCCCTCTATGGCTACACCTTC. It yields the protein CSATLTALYGYTF. Full variable domain (outside the CDR3, taken from reference TRBV29-1 and TRBJ1-2): SAVISQKPSRDICQRGTSLTIQCQVDSQVTMMFWYRQQPGQSLTLIATANQGSEATYESGFVIDKFPISRPNLTFSTLTVSNMSPEDSSIYLCSATLTALYGYTFGSGTRLTVV.